The rows below give T cell receptor beta chains drawn from one sample of a study of CD8 T cells in Susac syndrome. TCRdb fed the immunoSEQ multiplex PCR reads into MiXCR, producing one record per CDR3 protein. The table has about 100,000 distinct CDR3 sequences, 85% to 95% seen once. The sequenced sample consisted of CD8+ T cells from PBMCs. The receptors shown here come from a human donor in good health. CDR3s include the opening cysteine and the closing phenylalanine or tryptophan. The D gene is left open where the match is weak. Clone size is stated in some rows and not others, as once, few, many or a class when expanded.

>TRBV6-5|TRBJ2-1|-|TRBD1
TGTGCCAGCAGTTACTCAGGGACAGAGTACAATGAGCAGTTCTTC
CASSYSGTEYNEQFF
>TRBV28|TRBJ1-4|once|-
TGTGCCAGCAGTCCCTCCGTCATAGATGAAAAACTGTTTTTT
CASSPSVIDEKLFF
>TRBV6-5|TRBJ2-7|-|-
TGTGCCAGCAGGCTGGAGGACATAGCCTACGAGCAGTACTTC
CASRLEDIAYEQYF
>TRBV20-1|TRBJ2-7|once|-
TGCAGTGCTAGGGCCCCCACGTCCTACGAGCAGTACTTC
CSARAPTSYEQYF
>TRBV6-1|TRBJ2-2|once|-
TGTGCCAGCGGTCCGGGGGCCGCGAACACCGGGGAGCTGTTTTTT
CASGPGAANTGELFF
>TRBV5-6|TRBJ2-7|-|-
TGTGCCAGCAGCTTGGCCTTAGAGGGGGGATTGGGCGAGCAGTACTTC
CASSLALEGGLGEQYF
>TRBV15|TRBJ2-1|-|TRBD1
TGTGCCACCAGCTCAGGGGGCGACGAGCAGTTCTTC
CATSSGGDEQFF
>TRBV7-9|TRBJ1-5|-|-
TGTGCCAGCAGCTTGGAGACAGACCAGCCCCAGCATTTT
CASSLETDQPQHF
>TRBV6-2/TRBV6-3|TRBJ1-1|few|-
TGTGCCAGCAGTTACCCAGACCTTGGTGGGGACGGCACTGAAGCTTTCTTT
CASSYPDLGGDGTEAFF
>TRBV5-8|TRBJ2-5|-|-
TGTGCCAGCAGCTTGGACGGGCAGGGGTGGGAGACCCAGTACTTC
CASSLDGQGWETQYF
>TRBV5-6|TRBJ2-7|-|TRBD1
TGTGCCAGCAGCTCTGGACAGGGCACCTACGAGCAGTACTTC
CASSSGQGTYEQYF
>TRBV7-6|TRBJ2-7|-|TRBD1
TGTGCCAGCAGCTCAGGGACAGGGAACTACGAGCAGTACTTC
CASSSGTGNYEQYF
>TRBV13|TRBJ1-2|-|TRBD1
TGTGCCAGCAGCCTCGACAGGGTCGATGGCTACACCTTC
CASSLDRVDGYTF
>TRBV12-3/TRBV12-4|TRBJ2-3|-|-
TGTGCCATCGCAGGGTCGACAGATACGCAGTATTTT
CAIAGSTDTQYF
>TRBV20-1|TRBJ2-7|-|TRBD2
TGCAGTGCTGGACTAGCGCGAGAGCAGTACTTC
CSAGLAREQYF
>TRBV20-1|TRBJ2-7|-|TRBD1
TGCAGTGCTAGAGGAGTGGGACAGGGGCCTTACGAGCAGTACTTC
CSARGVGQGPYEQYF
>TRBV19|TRBJ1-5|-|-
TGTGCCAGTAGTATTGGGGTATCCAGCAATCAGCCCCAGCATTTT
CASSIGVSSNQPQHF
>TRBV9|TRBJ2-7|-|-
TGTGCCAGCAGCTCCGGGACGGCGGGGTGGGAGCAGTACTTC
CASSSGTAGWEQYF
>TRBV28|TRBJ2-1|-|-
TGTGCCAGCAGTTTATTATCGGAGACTTACAATGAGCAGTTCTTC
CASSLLSETYNEQFF
>TRBV11-3|TRBJ2-2|-|TRBD2
TGTGCCAGCAGCTTAGCTGGACTAGCGGTGAACACCGGGGAGCTGTTTTTT
CASSLAGLAVNTGELFF
>TRBV5-6|TRBJ2-1|-|TRBD1
TGTGCCAGCAGCTCTTACTACCGACAGGGGCCCGCTATCTCCTACAATGAGCAGTTCTTC
CASSSYYRQGPAISYNEQFF
>TRBV6-1|TRBJ2-3|-|-
TGTGCCAGCAGTGAAGGAGGAAGGTCCACAGATACGCAGTATTTT
CASSEGGRSTDTQYF
>TRBV29-1|TRBJ2-2|once|-
TGCAGCGTTGTGGGGGGCTCGAACGGGGAGCTGTTTTTT
CSVVGGSNGELFF
>TRBV6-1|TRBJ1-1|-|TRBD1
TGTGCCAGCAGTGCAACAGGGGTCCCTGAAGCTTTCTTT
CASSATGVPEAFF
>TRBV12-5|TRBJ1-4|-|-
TGTGCTAGTGGTTTGGTACTCAGGGGTAATGAAAAACTGTTTTTT
CASGLVLRGNEKLFF